The rows below give T cell receptor beta chains drawn from one sample of a study of response to subunit inactivated influenza vaccine. TCRdb passed the RT-PCR reads through MiXCR, listing each CDR3 protein once. Altogether 600,000 to 700,000 distinct CDR3 sequences are present, 12% to 15% being singletons, with the ten largest covering roughly 7.2%. This sample comprised PBMCs from blood, obtained 14 to 15 days before vaccination. The receptors here all came from a man aged 50 to 59 who received an inactivated influenza vaccine. CDR3s include the opening cysteine and the closing phenylalanine or tryptophan. A D gene is named only where the DNA matches it firmly. Some rows mark clone size as missing; the rest say once, few, many or name a class of expanded clone.

j_call	clone_size	v_call	d_call	cdr3_nt	cdr3_aa
TRBJ2-2	few	TRBV7-2	TRBD2	TGTGCCAGCGGATCCGGGACTAGCGGTGGGGGGGAGCTGTTTTTT	CASGSGTSGGGELFF
TRBJ2-7	many	TRBV11-2	-	TGTGCCAGCAGCACCGGGACGCTCTACGAGCAGTACTTC	CASSTGTLYEQYF
TRBJ2-2	-	TRBV7-2	-	TGTGCCAGCAGCCCGAGACCGAACACCGGGGAGCTGTTTTTT	CASSPRPNTGELFF
TRBJ1-2	few	TRBV20-1	TRBD1	TGCAGTGCTGCCCTAAGACAGGGGAGGAAGGGTATCTATGGCTACACCTTC	CSAALRQGRKGIYGYTF
TRBJ2-3	-	TRBV7-2	-	TGTGCCAGCAGCTTAGATTTTGGGGTAGATACGCAGTATTTT	CASSLDFGVDTQYF
TRBJ2-1	-	TRBV12-3/TRBV12-4	TRBD1	TGTGCCAGCAGTCCCGCTAGACGGGGACAGGCTTACAATGAGCAGTTCTTC	CASSPARRGQAYNEQFF
TRBJ1-2	many	TRBV20-1	-	TGCAGTGCTAGAGTGGGGGGGGTCTATGGCTACACCTTC	CSARVGGVYGYTF
TRBJ2-6	-	TRBV6-1	TRBD1	TGTGCCAGCAGGACAGGGGGCTCTGGGGCCAACGTCCTGACTTTC	CASRTGGSGANVLTF
TRBJ2-2	many	TRBV27	-	TGTGCCAGCAGTTCTTGGACAGTGAACACCGGGGAGCTGTTTTTT	CASSSWTVNTGELFF
TRBJ1-4	-	TRBV7-9	-	TGTGCCAGCAGCGGGGGGGCAGGCAATGAAAAACTGTTTTTT	CASSGGAGNEKLFF
TRBJ2-2	-	TRBV11-2	-	TGTGCCAGCAGCTTAGATCCGGGGGTGGACACCGGGGAGCTGTTTTTT	CASSLDPGVDTGELFF
TRBJ2-3	many	TRBV4-3	-	TGCGCCAGCAGCGAACGGGACACAAGCACAGATACGCAGTATTTT	CASSERDTSTDTQYF
TRBJ2-3	-	TRBV20-1	-	TGCAGTGCTAGCGATGGGAGGCCAGATACGCAGTATTTT	CSASDGRPDTQYF
TRBJ1-1	-	TRBV3-1	-	TGTGCCAGCAGCCAAGGTTCGGGATCTTTGAACACTGAAGCTTTCTTT	CASSQGSGSLNTEAFF
TRBJ2-1	few	TRBV7-2	TRBD1	TGTGCCAGCAGCAAGACAGGGTGGGACGAGCAGTTCTTC	CASSKTGWDEQFF
TRBJ1-2	few	TRBV5-4	TRBD1	TGTGCCAGCAGCTCCGGGACAGAGCTTTATGGCTACACCTTC	CASSSGTELYGYTF
TRBJ1-2	-	TRBV27	TRBD1	TGTGCCAGCAGCTATACGACAGGGACCGGCTACACCTTC	CASSYTTGTGYTF
TRBJ2-5	-	TRBV5-1	TRBD2	TGCGCCAGCAGACCAGGGACTAGGTCGGAGACCCAGTACTTC	CASRPGTRSETQYF
TRBJ2-7	few	TRBV19	-	TGTGCCAGTAGTATAGAATGGGGTCCCTACGAGCAGTACTTC	CASSIEWGPYEQYF
TRBJ2-2	-	TRBV19	TRBD2	TGTGCCAGTTACAGCGGGAGAGTCAACACCGGGGAGCTGTTTTTT	CASYSGRVNTGELFF
TRBJ2-2	-	TRBV6-5	TRBD1	TGTGCCAGCAGTTACCCCACAGGGGTCAACACCGGGGAGCTGTTTTTT	CASSYPTGVNTGELFF
TRBJ2-5	-	TRBV5-4	TRBD1	TGTGCCAGCAGCTTGGATGTGACAGGGCAAGAGACCCAGTACTTC	CASSLDVTGQETQYF
TRBJ2-5	few	TRBV7-3	-	TGTGCCAGCAGCTTAACCCCCCAGGGAAAGGTTGGCCAAGAGACCCAGTACTTC	CASSLTPQGKVGQETQYF
TRBJ1-1	few	TRBV5-1	-	TGCGCCAGCAGCTTCTCCCTCGGCACTGAAGCTTTCTTT	CASSFSLGTEAFF
TRBJ1-5	-	TRBV6-1	-	TGTGCCAGCAGCCCCATTGGGGGAAACAATCAGCCCCAGCATTTT	CASSPIGGNNQPQHF
TRBJ2-5	-	TRBV28	-	TGTGCCAGCAGTCGTGGCGGGGCCGCCCAAGAGACCCAGTACTTC	CASSRGGAAQETQYF
TRBJ2-1	-	TRBV4-3	TRBD2	TGCGCCAGCAGCCCGGGGGGACTAGCGGGAGTATATGAGCAGTTCTTC	CASSPGGLAGVYEQFF
TRBJ2-3	many	TRBV7-3	-	TGTGCCAGCAGCTTAAATCCTAGCACAGATACGCAGTATTTT	CASSLNPSTDTQYF
TRBJ1-2	many	TRBV6-5	TRBD1	TGTGCCAGCAGTTACCCGGGACAGGGCGCTAACTATGGCTACACCTTC	CASSYPGQGANYGYTF
TRBJ2-2	-	TRBV7-6	TRBD1	TGTGCCAGCAGCTTTACCGGGACAGGAGTCACCGGGGAGCTGTTTTTT	CASSFTGTGVTGELFF
TRBJ2-5	-	TRBV12-3/TRBV12-4	-	TGTGCCAGCAGTTTAGCGAAGGTGGCCGGCGAGACCCAGTACTTC	CASSLAKVAGETQYF
TRBJ2-3	many	TRBV7-2	-	TGTGCCAGCAGCAAAAGACTCGGCTTCACAGATACGCAGTATTTT	CASSKRLGFTDTQYF
TRBJ2-3	few	TRBV6-1	TRBD2	TGTGCCAGCAGTCAGACTAGCGGGTTAGGCCCAGATACGCAGTATTTT	CASSQTSGLGPDTQYF
TRBJ1-5	-	TRBV28	-	TGTGCCAGCAGTTTATTGGGCAGGAGTCAGCCCCAGCATTTT	CASSLLGRSQPQHF
TRBJ2-1	few	TRBV28	-	TGTGCCAGCAGTTCCTATGACGCTGAGCAGTTCTTC	CASSSYDAEQFF
TRBJ1-5	many	TRBV20-1	-	TGCAGTGCTAGAGAACCCAATCAGCCCCAGCATTTT	CSAREPNQPQHF
TRBJ2-1	-	TRBV12-5	TRBD2	TGTGCTAGTGGTTTGGTACTATTGGGACTAGCGGAAAATTTCTCCTACAATGAGCAGTTCTTC	CASGLVLLGLAENFSYNEQFF
TRBJ1-2	-	TRBV7-2	-	TGTGCCAGCAGCTTAAGGGCAGAAATCTATGGCTACACCTTC	CASSLRAEIYGYTF
TRBJ2-1	-	TRBV10-2	-	TGCGCCAGCAGTGACGAGGGGGGCTCCTACAATGAGCAGTTCTTC	CASSDEGGSYNEQFF
TRBJ2-3	-	TRBV28	-	TGTGCCAGCAGGCCCTCGTTTTTACTAGATCCGGCAACAGATACGCAGTATTTT	CASRPSFLLDPATDTQYF
TRBJ1-1	few	TRBV10-3	-	TGTGCCATCAGTGACCCTGATTTCGGCAGGGTAGGTTCTGAAGCTTTCTTT	CAISDPDFGRVGSEAFF
TRBJ2-1	few	TRBV20-1	TRBD2	TGCAGTGCCACCGTTGGGACTAGCGGAACCTACAATGAGCAGTTCTTC	CSATVGTSGTYNEQFF
TRBJ2-1	-	TRBV27	TRBD2	TGTGCCAGCAGTACACCAGCTCCGGGACTAGCGGGGGGGAATGAGCAGTTCTTC	CASSTPAPGLAGGNEQFF
TRBJ2-5	few	TRBV7-9	-	TGTGCCAGCAGCGCCGCGGGATCCCAGTACTTC	CASSAAGSQYF
TRBJ2-5	-	TRBV6-1	TRBD1	TGTGCCAGCAGCCAAACCTGGACAGGGAGCTACCAAGAGACCCAGTACTTC	CASSQTWTGSYQETQYF
TRBJ2-3	-	TRBV6-2/TRBV6-3	-	TGTGCCAGCAGTTACACCTTCAACAGGGTTAAATCCACAGATACGCAGTATTTT	CASSYTFNRVKSTDTQYF
TRBJ1-2	few	TRBV12-3/TRBV12-4	TRBD1	TGTGCCAGCAGCCAGGGGACAGGCGATTACTATGGCTACACCTTC	CASSQGTGDYYGYTF
TRBJ2-3	-	TRBV6-2/TRBV6-3	TRBD2	TGTGCCAGCAGTTACGATCTAGCGGGGGCAAACACAGATACGCAGTATTTT	CASSYDLAGANTDTQYF
TRBJ1-1	-	TRBV20-1	-	TGCAGTGCTACAGGGCACAGTGAAGCTTTCTTT	CSATGHSEAFF
TRBJ2-1	once	TRBV9	-	TGTGCCAGCAGCTTCCCCTTAGCCGGAGGGTCCTACAATGAGCAGTTCTTC	CASSFPLAGGSYNEQFF
TRBJ2-7	-	TRBV28	TRBD2	TGTGCCAGCAGCGGACTAGCGGGAGCCTTACCGTCCTACGAGCAGTACTTC	CASSGLAGALPSYEQYF
TRBJ2-1	many	TRBV5-1	-	TGCGCCAGCAGCTTGGGGATAGCGGGACAGTCCTACAATGAGCAGTTCTTC	CASSLGIAGQSYNEQFF
TRBJ2-7	-	TRBV6-5	TRBD1	TGTGCCAGCAGTTACTCCCAAATCGGACAGGTATCTTCCTACGAGCAGTACTTC	CASSYSQIGQVSSYEQYF
TRBJ2-5	few	TRBV29-1	TRBD2	TGCAGCTTGGGGAAAGCGGGGGGTGCCGGGGAGACCCAGTACTTC	CSLGKAGGAGETQYF